The table lists the clone carrying this TCR beta chain with a count of one. In the study's own analysis: Cell counts per sample came from amplifying reference gene primers. TCRdb's copy holds only in-frame clones and misses some; the assay was immunoSEQ multiplex PCR. V and J calls and clone size are as listed in that table; D and trimming were resolved from the DNA. The top ten hold around 60% of the sample, which has 45,000 or so clones, roughly 73% seen once. These data belong to a study of blood T cell repertoires in COVID-19. V shed 2 bases and J shed 1 base, with 11 bases lying between them. Germline V CDR1 and CDR2: SGHTA, FQGNSA. This CDR3 is built from 15 residues.

The source material was peripheral blood. This receptor was obtained from an elderly man with acute or convalescent COVID-19. The chain is built from TRBV7-2 and TRBJ1-1, with a tentative D call TRBD1 (6 bases). The CDR3 sequence: CASSLKPGQNTEAFF. The CDR3 DNA sequence: TGTGCCAGCAGCTTAAAACCGGGACAGAACACTGAAGCTTTCTTT.